This T cell receptor beta chain was captured in a study of T cells in Graves' hyperthyroidism and ophthalmopathy. From germline, CDR1 is MGHRA and CDR2 YSYEKL. The CDR3 is made up of 18 amino acids. Trimming took 4 bases from V and 5 from J, leaving 23 bases between them. RNA transcripts yielded amplified TCR beta CDR3 regions. During a first-round RT-PCR of the TCR CDR3, the HTBI primer set was used. TCRdb re-derived calls from the multiplex PCR reads in MiXCR, one entry per CDR3 protein. The sample lists about 320,000 distinct CDR3 sequences; 16% were seen once. Study-wide points: Ophthalmopathy cases were set apart from stable hyperthyroidism by a 13 V-J model.

This clonotype was found a few times. Its antigen is not known. The sequence was obtained from a man aged 25 to 45 with Graves' hyperthyroidism. Sequenced: blood. This chain links TRBV4-1 with TRBJ2-2; perhaps D is TRBD1 or TRBD2 (5 bases each). The CDR3 sequence: CASSRQDLRGGGTGELFF. DNA for the CDR3: TGCGCCAGCAGCCGCCAAGATCTTCGGGGTGGGGGAACCGGGGAGCTGTTTTTT.